This is a list of T cell receptor beta chains from one sample in a study of early T cells in non-severe SARS-CoV-2 infection. TCRdb re-analysed the 5' RACE reads in MiXCR, keeping a single row per CDR3 protein. Counted here are tens of thousands of distinct CDR3 sequences, approximately 10% occurring once; the ten biggest clones make up 3.5% to 4%. Sequenced here: whole blood, sampled at baseline. Every receptor here comes from an adult who was a healthcare worker with PCR-confirmed SARS-CoV-2 infection or an uninfected control (not recorded which). Both conserved end residues are trimmed from each CDR3. D genes are given only for firm matches.

TRBJ2-7	.	TRBV27	ASSLIGGYEQY
TRBJ1-6	.	TRBV30	AWSARGQAPLH
TRBJ2-7	TRBD1	TRBV7-8	ASSSNTPGQGFVEQY
TRBJ2-1	TRBD2	TRBV7-7	ASSPYLAGGPNEQF
TRBJ2-7	TRBD1	TRBV29-1	SGTTGIGEQY
TRBJ2-5	TRBD2	TRBV7-9	ASSLALTSGEQETQY
TRBJ2-5	TRBD2	TRBV5-1	ASSLGTSGGSSPQY
TRBJ1-1	.	TRBV12-3/TRBV12-4	ASSLAMGRTEAF
TRBJ2-1	.	TRBV11-1	ASSLAGLAGGRLGDEQF
TRBJ1-1	.	TRBV6-2/TRBV6-3	ASSFFERGAF
TRBJ1-5	.	TRBV27	ASSLYPGNQPQH
TRBJ1-1	.	TRBV11-3	ASSHIRGPEAF
TRBJ1-5	.	TRBV4-2	ASSSKGSNQPQH
TRBJ2-7	TRBD1	TRBV2	ASSKIPGQGAYEQY
TRBJ1-2	.	TRBV6-5	ASSYGKGYT
TRBJ2-1	.	TRBV14	ASSQDWGNEQF
TRBJ2-6	TRBD1	TRBV7-3	ASGLTGGGGANVLT
TRBJ2-7	.	TRBV27	ASSLARGAYEQY
TRBJ1-6	.	TRBV20-1	SAREAGTNSPLH
TRBJ2-1	TRBD1	TRBV5-6	ASSDGQGVQF
TRBJ2-2	.	TRBV7-9	ASSPWEQNTGELF
TRBJ2-7	.	TRBV21-1	ASTPLDSRLPYEQY
TRBJ2-7	.	TRBV6-2/TRBV6-3	ASSLTGFPYEQY
TRBJ2-2	.	TRBV2	ASSESYRSYTGELF
TRBJ1-2	.	TRBV18	ASSPRSGGDYGYT
TRBJ2-1	TRBD2	TRBV18	ASSPRLAGGGNEQF
TRBJ2-4	.	TRBV18	ASSLRGRENIQY
TRBJ1-1	.	TRBV5-1	ASSLEMNTKAF
TRBJ2-5	TRBD2	TRBV28	ASSLSGLAKETQY
TRBJ2-1	TRBD2	TRBV12-3/TRBV12-4	ASSPGTSSYNEQF
TRBJ1-5	.	TRBV18	ASSPGSNQPQH
TRBJ1-3	.	TRBV19	ASLDSSGNTIY
TRBJ2-1	.	TRBV18	ASSPLGRGAYNEQF
TRBJ2-7	TRBD2	TRBV5-4	ASSKVAGASYEQY
TRBJ2-1	TRBD2	TRBV12-3/TRBV12-4	ASSLWTSGRKEQF
TRBJ2-7	.	TRBV30	AWSVQITGPYEQY
TRBJ1-5	TRBD1	TRBV20-1	SARWGGTADNQPQH
TRBJ1-1	.	TRBV5-1	ASSFSGKTEAF
TRBJ2-7	.	TRBV29-1	SVDQDLEQY
TRBJ2-3	TRBD1	TRBV9	ASSRDRVVADTQY
TRBJ1-1	.	TRBV6-1	ASSVGQGLNTEAF
TRBJ2-5	.	TRBV20-1	SARDRAVPGTQY
TRBJ2-7	.	TRBV29-1	SVGLANDEQY
TRBJ2-5	.	TRBV29-1	SVEELSETQY
TRBJ2-1	.	TRBV20-1	SATSPASAWNEQF
TRBJ2-7	.	TRBV9	ASSAWPGNAYEQY
TRBJ2-7	TRBD1	TRBV2	ASIPGGLYEQY
TRBJ1-1	TRBD1	TRBV10-3	AISGQGAMTEAF
TRBJ2-7	.	TRBV29-1	SVGRGFSGRADEQY
TRBJ1-1	.	TRBV29-1	SVEYRYPEKNTEAF
TRBJ2-5	TRBD1	TRBV4-1	ASSHYPGTGQETQY
TRBJ2-5	.	TRBV5-1	ASSLDGVRQETQY
TRBJ2-3	TRBD2	TRBV20-1	SARTAGTSGGITDTQY